The 25 T cell receptor delta chains given below trace back to one sample, sequenced in a study of gamma-delta chains in newborns, infants, children. TCRdb applied CATT to the reads for clone calling. The sample carries 4,500 to 5,000 delta-chain clones, under 50% recorded once. The sequencing sample was made of blood. These receptors all come from a child who received the measles vaccine.

By sample share, this clone is medium-sized. The chain links TRDV2 to TRDJ1; 12 bases are shared with TRDD3. Germline V gene lookup returns CDR1 GEAIGNYY and CDR2 EKD. With V trimmed by 3 bases and J by 2 bases, 18 bases remained unmatched. The CDR3 covers 20 residues. CDR3 region: CACDPIYWGILRVWTDKLIF. CDR3 sequence (DNA): TGTGCCTGTGACCCTATCTACTGGGGGATACTCCGAGTTTGGACCGATAAACTCATCTTT.

This chain uses TRDV1 with TRDJ1; 11 nucleotides align to TRDD3. Germline CDR1 and CDR2: TSWWSYY and QGS. The CDR3 runs 18 residues. V shed 1 base, J shed 3 bases, and the junction held 10 bases outside the gene matches. The CDR3 DNA reads as TGTGCTCTTGGGGAACAAATCTTACTGGGGGATAGGGCCGATAAACTCATCTTT. This encodes CALGEQILLGDRADKLIF.

This clone came up a few times. This chain connects TRDV3 to TRDJ1; 10 bases fit TRDD3. The trim removed 4 bases at V and 7 bases at J, leaving 18 bases unmatched. The CDR3 runs 16 residues. The germline V gene encodes CDR1 TVYSNPD and CDR2 GDNSRS (reference sequence). CDR3: CASADWGIIHDGKLIF. As DNA, the CDR3 is TGTGCCTCTGCAGACTGGGGGATTATCCACGATGGTAAACTCATCTTT.

This clone has more than one count but fewer than ten. This sequence joins TRDV1 and TRDJ1; no clear D gene. Germline V gives CDR1 TSWWSYY, CDR2 QGS. CDR3 length: 16 residues. V was cut by 1 base and J by 4 bases, with 16 bases left in between. DNA for the CDR3: TGTGCTCTTGGGGAACCCCACCTTGTTGTTGTCGATAAACTCATCTTT. Its protein product is CALGEPHLVVVDKLIF.

Details on this clone: A much larger clone lies one base from this, so it may be a read error. Other DNA sequences in the sample encode the same CDR3. This sequence joins TRDV1 and TRDJ1; TRDD3 agrees at 12 bases. The CDR3 consists of 21 residues. The germline CDR1 and CDR2 sequences are TSWWSYY and QGS. The ends lost 9 bases at V and 0 bases at J; junction bases unmatched: 23. CDR3 sequence reads: CALGGPYPLLGDTYYTDKLIF. CDR3 nucleotides: TGTGCTCTCGGTGGGCCCTACCCTTTACTGGGGGATACTTACTACACCGATAAACTCATCTTT.

The V call is TRDV1, the J call TRDJ1, with 12 bases fitting TRDD3. V gave up 0 bases and J gave up 2 bases; unmatched junction bases: 19. Germline values: CDR1 TSWWSYY, CDR2 QGS. The CDR3 covers 22 residues. CDR3: CALGELGSLHLYWGILTDKLIF. The CDR3 DNA reads as TGTGCTCTTGGGGAACTAGGATCCCTACACCTGTACTGGGGGATACTTACCGATAAACTCATCTTT.

The V and J genes are TRDV3 and TRDJ1, with 8 bases identical to TRDD2. The CDR3 consists of 23 residues. Germline V gene lookup returns CDR1 TVYSNPD and CDR2 GDNSRS (reference sequence). V lost 2 bases, J lost 5 bases, and 37 bases stayed unmatched. CDR3: CAFDLLRASYGRPGDPSGDKLIF. For the CDR3, the DNA is TGTGCCTTTGACCTCCTAAGGGCTTCCTACGGTCGTCCCGGGGACCCGTCCGGAGATAAACTCATCTTT.

This clone has a single count. The chain employs TRDV3 and TRDJ1; 12 bases are a match to TRDD3. The CDR3 is 17 residues long. J gave up 0 bases and V 1 base, and 9 bases lay outside the gene matches. Germline V gives CDR1 TVYSNPD, CDR2 GDNSRS (reference sequence). CDR3 region: CAFIAGGYEPYTDKLIF. Here the CDR3 DNA reads TGTGCCTTTATCGCTGGGGGATACGAGCCGTACACCGATAAACTCATCTTT.

J is TRDJ1 and V is TRDV1; 9 bases are a match to TRDD3. The CDR3 spans 21 residues. Trimming cost V 1 base and J 1 base; bases outside gene matches: 19. Germline V gene lookup returns CDR1 TSWWSYY and CDR2 QGS. CDR3 sequence: CALGEPTSLGGYVVSTDKLIF. In DNA, the CDR3 is TGTGCTCTTGGGGAACCCACCTCACTTGGGGGATATGTTGTGTCCACCGATAAACTCATCTTT.

The chain has TRDV3 and TRDJ1; the match to TRDD3 covers 13 bases. V lost 3 bases to trimming and J lost 0 bases; unmatched junction nucleotides: 10. This CDR3 spans 17 amino acids. Germline assignment: CDR1 TVYSNPD and CDR2 GDNSRS (reference sequence). The CDR3 DNA reads TGTGCCTTCCTACTGGGGGATACGCGGGGGGACACCGATAAACTCATCTTT. It translates to CAFLLGDTRGDTDKLIF.

This clone appeared a few times. V usage is TRAV29/DV5 and J usage is TRDJ1, with D possibly matching TRDD3 (6 bases). V shed 5 bases and J shed 4 bases, with 33 bases lying between them. Germline CDR1 NSMFDY, CDR2 ISSIKDK. There are 19 residues in the CDR3. The CDR3 reads CAATRMGSWGSHGDDKLIF. DNA for the CDR3: TGTGCAGCCACGCGAATGGGGTCCTGGGGTTCTCACGGGGACGATAAACTCATCTTT. Complete variable domain (other parts from reference TRAV29/DV5 and TRDJ1): DQQVKQNSPSLSVQEGRISILNCDYTNSMFDYFLWYKKYPAEGPTFLISISSIKDKNEDGRFTVFLNKSAKHLSLHIVPSQPGDSAVYFCAATRMGSWGSHGDDKLIFGKGTRVTVEP.

Only a few counts were recorded for this clone. The chain uses TRDV1 and TRDJ1; 7 bases are a match to TRDD3. The CDR3 consists of 22 residues. The germline gives CDR1 TSWWSYY, CDR2 QGS. Trimming removed 1 base from V and 2 bases from J; junction bases left unmatched: 25. For the CDR3, the DNA is TGTGCTCTTGGGGAACGCTCCCCTACTATTACTGGGGAGACCTTTGAAACCGATAAACTCATCTTT. It translates to CALGERSPTITGETFETDKLIF.

This clone turned up a few times. This CDR3 is also generated by other DNA sequences in the sample. The gene calls are TRDV3 and TRDJ1, with 7 bases fitting TRDD3. This CDR3 contains 14 residues. The germline V gene encodes CDR1 TVYSNPD and CDR2 GDNSRS (reference sequence). This CDR3 reads CATFTGDYTDKLIF. The CDR3 DNA sequence: TGTGCGACCTTTACTGGGGACTACACCGATAAACTCATCTTT. The entire variable domain, with the rest obtained from reference TRDV3 and TRDJ1, is as follows: CDKVTQSSPDQTVASGSEVVLLCTYDTVYSNPDLFWYRIRPDYSFQFVFYGDNSRSEGADFTQGRFSVKHILTQKAFHLVISPVRTEDSATYYCATFTGDYTDKLIFGKGTRVTVEP.

V is TRDV1 and J is TRDJ1; 9 bases line up with TRDD3. CDR1 and CDR2 (germline): TSWWSYY, QGS. The CDR3 runs to 22 residues. J was trimmed by 0 bases and V by 2 bases; bases with no gene match: 22. The CDR3 sequence: CALGEKLVGAYWGTTYTDKLIF. The DNA of the CDR3 is TGTGCTCTTGGGGAAAAGTTAGTGGGGGCTTACTGGGGGACTACGTACACCGATAAACTCATCTTT.

This clone showed up just a few times. The genes are TRAV29/DV5 and TRDJ1, with 13 nucleotides matching TRDD3. This CDR3 has 19 amino acids. Germline lookup yields CDR1 NSMFDY and CDR2 ISSIKDK. Unmatched junction bases numbered 11, after V lost 0 bases and J lost 0 bases. In nucleotides, the CDR3 is TGTGCAGCAAGCGTACTGGGGGATACGGGGACTGAGTACACCGATAAACTCATCTTT. This sequence encodes CAASVLGDTGTEYTDKLIF.

The chain employs TRDV1 and TRDJ2, with TRDD3 matching over 9 bases. The CDR3 extends over 20 amino acids. Trimming took 4 bases from V and 0 from J; bases not matched to a gene: 15. CDR1 and CDR2 from the germline V gene are TSWWSYY and QGS. The CDR3 coding sequence is TGTGCTCTTGGGGGAGACCCCGGGGGATACTTCTCCGCTTTGACAGCACAACTCTTCTTT. Its protein is CALGGDPGGYFSALTAQLFF.

Worth noting for this clone: Different DNA sequences within this sample yield the same CDR3. The rearrangement joins TRDV1 to TRDJ1; 10 nucleotides agree with TRDD3. V gave up 1 base and J gave up 0 bases; unmatched junction bases: 29. Germline CDR1 is TSWWSYY and CDR2 is QGS. CDR3 length equals 25 residues. In DNA, the CDR3 is TGTGCTCTTGGGGAACCTTCCTACAGAAGCTGGGGGATAACCCCTCCCCTCTTGTACACCGATAAACTCATCTTT. Amino acid sequence: CALGEPSYRSWGITPPLLYTDKLIF.

Judged by abundance, this clone is medium-sized. The DNA for the CDR3 is TGTGCCTGTGACAACGCGTATCTGGGGGTCTCCTGGGACACCCGACAGATGTTTTTC. This sequence encodes CACDNAYLGVSWDTRQMFF. The chain is built from TRDV2 and TRDJ3; TRDD3 agrees at 7 bases. The CDR3 totals 19 residues. The V gene end was trimmed by 2 bases and the J gene end by 0 bases; junction bases not matched to a gene: 9. Looked up from germline, CDR1 is GEAIGNYY and CDR2 is EKD.

The chain has TRDV1 and TRDJ1; TRDD3 agrees at 10 bases. The CDR3 has 19 amino acids. Germline V lookup: CDR1 TSWWSYY, CDR2 QGS. Trimming took 3 bases from V and 0 from J; bases not matched to a gene: 13. The CDR3 region is CALGDLRGDTGRYTDKLIF. The CDR3 nucleotides read TGTGCTCTTGGGGATCTGCGGGGGGATACGGGTCGGTACACCGATAAACTCATCTTT.

The V gene is TRDV3, the J gene TRDJ1; 10 nucleotides align to TRDD3. This CDR3 is built from 19 residues. The germline gives CDR1 TVYSNPD, CDR2 GDNSRS (reference sequence). V shed 3 bases and J 0 bases; nucleotides not matched to a gene: 19. The CDR3 bases are TGTGCCTTCTATGCCTTCCTCCGCGGGGGGGATACGTACACCGATAAACTCATCTTT. The encoded protein is CAFYAFLRGGDTYTDKLIF.

The V gene is TRDV2, the J gene TRDJ3; 12 nucleotides match TRDD3. This CDR3 is 23 amino acids long. V trimming: 1 base; J trimming: 0 bases; junction bases outside the gene matches: 15. Germline CDR1 and CDR2: GEAIGNYY and EKD. This CDR3 reads CACDTVLGDTSTKSSWDTRQMFF. The DNA for the CDR3 is TGTGCCTGTGACACTGTACTGGGGGATACCTCCACAAAAAGCTCCTGGGACACCCGACAGATGTTTTTC.

Here the CDR3 reads CALGELHLLPTVYWGLYTDKLIF. In nucleotides, the CDR3 is TGTGCTCTTGGGGAACTCCACCTCCTTCCCACCGTATATTGGGGGTTGTACACCGATAAACTCATCTTT. V gene TRDV1 combines with J gene TRDJ1, with D perhaps given as TRDD2 or TRDD3 (6 bases each). CDR3 length equals 23 residues. Germline V gene data show CDR1 as TSWWSYY and CDR2 as QGS. V lost 0 bases and J lost 0, with 32 bases in between.

The chain carries TRDV1 and TRDJ1; D uncertain. With 5 bases removed from V and 0 bases from J, the gap between germline ends came to 31 bases. This CDR3 region has 21 residues. The germline V gene has CDR1 TSWWSYY and CDR2 QGS. The CDR3 loop reads CALGKPTHNGVPYLYTDKLIF. The CDR3, as DNA: TGTGCTCTTGGGAAGCCAACACATAACGGGGTTCCGTACCTGTACACCGATAAACTCATCTTT.

The V gene is TRDV1, the J gene TRDJ1, with 9 bases identical to TRDD3. V shed 4 bases, J shed 11 bases, and the junction held 29 bases outside the gene matches. This CDR3 spans 20 amino acids. Germline assignment: CDR1 TSWWSYY and CDR2 QGS. In nucleotides, the CDR3 is TGTGCTCTTGGGGGCATGCGACGGGATCCCGGGCCGGGGATACGCGAACGCCTCATCTTT. It yields the protein CALGGMRRDPGPGIRERLIF.

V is TRDV1 and J is TRDJ1; possibly TRDD3 for D (5 bases). The CDR3 runs 16 residues. Germline loops: CDR1 TSWWSYY, CDR2 QGS. Deletions cut 4 bases from V and 10 bases from J, with 25 bases between. CDR3 in DNA: TGTGCTCTTGGGGCACCGTACAACCCGGGATTAAGTGGACTCATCTTT. The encoded protein is CALGAPYNPGLSGLIF.